This T cell receptor beta chain was sequenced in a study of molecular identifiers for immune sequencing clone quantification. From the PCR reads, TCRdb called clonotypes with MiXCR, one entry per CDR3 protein. Of nearly 650,000 distinct CDR3 sequences in the sample, 25% were seen once. Concerning this clonotype itself: A much larger clone differs by one base, so this may be a read error. Here the CDR3 omits its conserved ending phenylalanine or tryptophan, so a read error is the likely source.

Germline CDR1 and CDR2: DFQATT and SNEGSKA (reference sequence). The CDR3 is 18 residues long. V shed 1 base and J 0 bases; nucleotides not matched to a gene: 9. The specimen was naive CD8+ T cells from blood, with Jurkat cell RNA spiked in. Noted subset: FACS-sorted CD8+CD4-CCR7+CD45RA+ naive T cells. The V and J genes are TRBV20-1 and TRBJ2-6; TRBD2 aligns across 7 bases. This clonotype was sampled from a human donor in good health. Some libraries in this study had Jurkat cell RNA spiked in. The CDR3 sequence is CSARGKLADSSGANVLTS. CDR3 DNA sequence: TGCAGTGCTAGAGGGAAGCTAGCGGATAGCTCTGGGGCCAACGTCCTGACTTCC.